This T cell receptor beta chain originates from a study of blood T cell repertoires in COVID-19. For the study at large: PBMCs, B-cell-depleted T cells, or T cells provided the cDNA or gDNA that made up the material.

The cohort comprised adults aged about 18 to 90 years residing in about two dozen US areas. The germline V gene has CDR1 GTSNPN and CDR2 SVGIG (reference sequence). This CDR3 has 14 residues. V lost 3 bases and J lost 5; bases outside the gene matches: 8. Original methodology: Reference gene primer amplification in the assay estimated nucleated cell counts. Sequencing used immunoSEQ multiplex PCR; TCRdb keeps in-frame clones, though not all of them. V and J calls and clone size are those listed in that table; D and trimming were worked out from the DNA. The sample has roughly 220,000 clones; roughly 88% are singletons.

The material sequenced was PBMCs or T cells enriched from blood (not recorded which). The V call is TRBV30, the J call TRBJ1-2, with TRBD1 matching 8 bases. The clonotype comes from a woman aged 45-60 years with acute COVID-19. This CDR3 reads CAWRPAGGIYGYTF. In DNA, the CDR3 is TGTGCCTGGAGACCAGCAGGGGGCATTTATGGCTACACCTTC.